These T cell receptor beta chains were read from a single sample in a study of control samples from healthy donors and cancer patients. Assay used: immunoSEQ multiplex PCR; TCRdb lists only in-frame clones, some missing. The table includes 95,000 to 150,000 clones, about nine tenths detected once. Material: blood. Every receptor here comes from a woman between 18 and 29 years old in good health. CDR3s include the opening cysteine and the closing phenylalanine or tryptophan. The D gene is left open where the match is weak. Size is stated for part of the rows, as once, few or many counts, or as a class when the clone is expanded.

V,D,size,J,CDR3,DNA
TRBV6-1,-,-,TRBJ2-7,CASSEVMEGAREQYF,TGTGCCAGCAGTGAAGTTATGGAGGGGGCGAGGGAGCAGTACTTC
TRBV19,-,-,TRBJ2-2,CASSPGPGLSPNTGELFF,TGTGCCAGTAGTCCCGGACCGGGCCTCAGCCCGAACACCGGGGAGCTGTTTTTT
TRBV27,TRBD2,-,TRBJ2-1,CASSLSPSGGLYEQFF,TGTGCCAGCAGTTTATCCCCTAGCGGGGGGTTGTATGAGCAGTTCTTC
TRBV4-2,-,-,TRBJ2-7,CASSQDLGPMEQYF,TGTGCCAGCAGCCAAGATCTTGGGCCTATGGAGCAGTACTTC
TRBV6-6,-,-,TRBJ1-6,CASSFVAMGSPLHF,TGTGCCAGCAGTTTTGTGGCCATGGGCTCACCCCTCCACTTT
TRBV6-5,-,-,TRBJ2-7,CASKRGDGTYEQYF,TGTGCCAGCAAGAGGGGAGACGGTACCTACGAGCAGTACTTC
TRBV7-2,-,-,TRBJ2-7,CASRPRLSSYEQYF,TGTGCCAGCCGGCCGCGACTAAGCTCCTACGAGCAGTACTTC
TRBV18,-,-,TRBJ2-7,CASSPTGNSGEQYF,TGTGCCAGCTCACCTACGGGGAATAGCGGCGAGCAGTACTTC
TRBV18,-,-,TRBJ2-5,CASSQSKGEETQYF,TGTGCCAGCTCACAGAGCAAGGGGGAAGAGACCCAGTACTTC
TRBV14,TRBD2,-,TRBJ2-7,CASSLRGGWGYEQYF,TGTGCCAGCAGCCTCCGGGGGGGCTGGGGTTACGAGCAGTACTTC
TRBV5-1,TRBD1,-,TRBJ1-3,CASSRTGTGSGNTIYF,TGCGCCAGCAGCCGCACCGGGACAGGGTCTGGAAACACCATATATTTT
TRBV4-3,TRBD1,-,TRBJ2-1,CASSQDPQGAEDNEQFF,TGCGCCAGCAGCCAAGATCCACAGGGGGCCGAAGACAATGAGCAGTTCTTC
TRBV4-1,TRBD1,-,TRBJ1-1,CASSQSRQGVTEAFF,TGCGCCAGCAGCCAATCCCGACAGGGAGTGACTGAAGCTTTCTTT
TRBV12-3/TRBV12-4,TRBD2,-,TRBJ2-1,CASILSGAPEQFF,TGTGCCAGCATCCTTAGCGGGGCACCCGAGCAGTTCTTC
TRBV19,-,-,TRBJ1-1,CASSIGDSEAFF,TGTGCCAGTAGTATCGGGGATTCTGAAGCTTTCTTT
TRBV28,-,-,TRBJ1-2,CASSLRVVGYTF,TGTGCCAGCAGTTTAAGGGTTGTTGGCTACACCTTC
TRBV28,-,-,TRBJ1-2,CASSLLGQGYTF,TGTGCCAGCAGTTTATTAGGACAGGGCTACACCTTC
TRBV7-3,-,-,TRBJ2-1,CASSLIWGNEQFF,TGTGCCAGCAGCTTAATATGGGGCAATGAGCAGTTCTTC
TRBV6-5,-,-,TRBJ1-1,CASRYKADNTEAFF,TGTGCCAGCAGGTACAAGGCAGATAACACTGAAGCTTTCTTT
TRBV5-1,TRBD1,-,TRBJ2-6,CASRIRWTGRMETSGANVLTF,TGCGCCAGCAGGATACGCTGGACAGGGAGGATGGAGACCTCTGGGGCCAACGTCCTGACTTTC
TRBV6-6,-,-,TRBJ1-1,CASRTVNGDTEAFF,TGTGCCAGCAGGACGGTGAACGGGGACACTGAAGCTTTCTTT
TRBV28,TRBD2,-,TRBJ2-7,CATTSGYSSYEQYF,TGTGCCACTACTAGCGGGTATAGCTCCTACGAGCAGTACTTC
TRBV7-2,TRBD2,-,TRBJ2-7,CASSSQRGRDEQYF,TGTGCCAGCAGCTCACAGCGGGGGAGGGACGAGCAGTACTTC
TRBV3-1/TRBV3-2,-,-,TRBJ2-5,CASSQYSSRRRETQYF,TGTGCCAGCAGCCAATATTCAAGTCGGCGGAGGGAGACCCAGTACTTC
TRBV18,TRBD2,-,TRBJ2-7,CASSPQGLARKYEQYF,TGTGCCAGCTCACCCCAGGGACTAGCGAGGAAGTACGAGCAGTACTTC
TRBV28,TRBD1,-,TRBJ1-5,CASSFAGTGNQPQHF,TGTGCCAGCAGTTTTGCCGGGACAGGGAATCAGCCCCAGCATTTT
TRBV27,TRBD1,-,TRBJ2-3,CASSAEGTGATDTQYF,TGTGCCAGCAGCGCCGAAGGGACAGGGGCTACAGATACGCAGTATTTT
TRBV14,TRBD1,-,TRBJ2-7,CASSHKQGSGYEQYF,TGTGCCAGCAGCCACAAACAGGGGAGTGGATACGAGCAGTACTTC
TRBV7-9,-,-,TRBJ2-3,CASSGSTDTQYF,TGTGCCAGCTCGGGCAGCACAGATACGCAGTATTTT
TRBV27,TRBD1,once,TRBJ2-1,CASSQDRVLANEQFF,TGTGCCAGCAGCCAGGACAGGGTCCTCGCGAATGAGCAGTTCTTC
TRBV29-1,TRBD1,-,TRBJ1-4,CSVPGQGFGKLFF,TGCAGCGTGCCGGGACAGGGGTTCGGAAAACTGTTTTTT
TRBV2,-,-,TRBJ2-5,CASTPQGDKETQYF,TGTGCCAGCACCCCCCAGGGCGATAAAGAGACCCAGTACTTC
TRBV7-8,TRBD1,-,TRBJ2-2,CASSLGQGNVRTGELFF,TGTGCCAGCAGCTTAGGACAGGGTAACGTACGCACCGGGGAGCTGTTTTTT
TRBV30,-,-,TRBJ2-2,CAWRRAPGTGELFF,TGTGCCTGGAGGCGGGCTCCAGGCACCGGGGAGCTGTTTTTT
TRBV27,-,-,TRBJ2-1,CASSFLSARGRDEQFF,TGTGCCAGCAGTTTTCTCTCCGCTCGAGGGAGAGATGAGCAGTTCTTC
TRBV5-6,-,-,TRBJ2-7,CASSEVSANEQYF,TGTGCCAGCAGCGAGGTGAGTGCTAACGAGCAGTACTTC